This TCR beta chain was sequenced during a study of early T cells in non-severe SARS-CoV-2 infection. The overall study: RNA in bulk from unsorted whole blood was sequenced, and chains were unpaired.

Individual cDNA molecules received unique molecular identifiers during library preparation. From the 5' RACE reads, TCRdb called clonotypes with MiXCR, one entry per CDR3 protein. The table shows under 70,000 distinct CDR3 sequences, with about 15% occurring only once. V lost 0 bases, J lost 3 bases, and 8 bases lay in between. Germline V gene lookup returns CDR1 GTSNPN and CDR2 SVGIG (reference sequence). CDR3 length: 14 amino acids. Study-wide findings and caveats: Private and CD4 specificities were missed by VDJdb matching, which favored anti-spike CD8 responses.

This clonotype was counted ten times or more. Its antigen is undetermined. This receptor was taken from an adult who was a healthcare worker with PCR-confirmed SARS-CoV-2 infection or an uninfected control (not recorded which). This specimen was whole blood, taken at baseline. The rearrangement links TRBV30 to TRBJ1-4; D is ambiguous. CDR3 bases: TGTGCCTGGAGTGTCTCAGAACCTAATGAAAAACTGTTTTTT. This gives the protein CAWSVSEPNEKLFF.